The 7 T cell receptor beta chains in this list originate from one sample, sequenced in a study of blood T cell repertoires in COVID-19. The data were produced by immunoSEQ multiplex PCR, yet TCRdb's version contains in-frame clones alone and is incomplete. Here the sample spans around 320,000 clones, roughly 85% being singletons. The sample consisted of peripheral blood. The source is a human donor in a cohort sampled during active COVID-19.

This chain links TRBV11-2 with TRBJ1-1; D not resolved. Germline V CDR1 and CDR2: SGHAT, FQNNGV. V lost 2 bases and J 4 bases, leaving 14 bases between the germline ends. The CDR3 length is 15 residues. The DNA for the CDR3 is TGTGCCAGCAGCTTACTAGTGGGTGGCGGCACTGAAGCTTTCTTT. The encoded protein is CASSLLVGGGTEAFF. The entire variable domain, with the rest obtained from reference TRBV11-2 and TRBJ1-1, is as follows: EAGVAQSPRYKIIEKRQSVAFWCNPISGHATLYWYQQILGQGPKLLIQFQNNGVVDDSQLPKDRFSAERLKGVDSTLKIQPAKLEDSAVYLCASSLLVGGGTEAFFGQGTRLTVV.

Only one count was recorded for this clone. The chain carries TRBV11-2 and TRBJ2-2, with D possibly matching TRBD1 (6 bases). The CDR3 consists of 17 residues. The V gene lost 5 bases and the J gene lost 1 base, with 17 bases spanning the gap. The germline V gene has CDR1 SGHAT and CDR2 FQNNGV. CDR3 bases: TGTGCCAGCAGCCCAATAAAGAACAGGGAGAACACCGGGGAGCTGTTTTTT. This codes for CASSPIKNRENTGELFF.

The chain carries TRBV7-9 and TRBJ2-5, with D perhaps TRBD2 (5 bases). Trimming took off 4 bases at V and 0 bases at J, with 12 bases between the two ends. Germline V lookup: CDR1 SEHNR, CDR2 FQNEAQ (reference sequence). The CDR3 is made up of 15 amino acids. CDR3: CASSWWGVYQETQYF. As DNA, the CDR3 is TGTGCCAGCAGCTGGTGGGGAGTGTACCAAGAGACCCAGTACTTC. Based on the CDR3 plus reference TRBV7-9 and TRBJ2-5, the full variable domain is DTGVSQNPRHKITKRGQNVTFRCDPISEHNRLYWYRQTLGQGPEFLTYFQNEAQLEKSRLLSDRFSAERPKGSFSTLEIQRTEQGDSAMYLCASSWWGVYQETQYFGPGTRLLVL.

The V call is TRBV11-2, the J call TRBJ2-7; 7 nucleotides agree with TRBD1. The CDR3 totals 15 residues. In germline, CDR1 is SGHAT, CDR2 FQNNGV. J lost 2 bases, V lost 8 bases, and 12 bases had no gene match. CDR3 DNA: TGTGCCAGCGGGGATTGGGAGAGGGGGCCCTACGAGCAGTACTTC. Translating it yields CASGDWERGPYEQYF.

The V call is TRBV18, the J call TRBJ2-4; the match to TRBD1 covers 12 bases. The CDR3 sequence is 13 residues long. Per germline, CDR1 KGHSH and CDR2 LQKENI. The trim removed 6 bases at V and 13 bases at J, leaving 7 bases unmatched. This chain's CDR3 is CASSPGDRGLQYF. The CDR3 DNA follows: TGTGCCAGCTCCCCGGGGGACAGGGGGCTCCAGTACTTC.

V is TRBV30 and J is TRBJ2-1; maybe TRBD2 (7 bases). CDR3 length: 14 amino acids. Germline V gives CDR1 GTSNPN, CDR2 SVGIG (reference sequence). V dropped 4 bases and J dropped 5 bases, with 15 bases sitting between them. CDR3 DNA: TGTGCCTGGATAAAGCGGGACACCGACAATGAGCAGTTCTTC. Translating gives CAWIKRDTDNEQFF.

CDR3 amino acids: CASSQEGGTSRFF. CDR3 nucleotides: TGTGCCAGCAGCCAAGAAGGAGGGACTAGCAGGTTCTTC. This chain uses TRBV3-1 (or the pseudogene TRBV3-2) with TRBJ2-1; 9 bases match TRBD2. Germline V gene sequence: CDR1 LGHDT, CDR2 YNNKEL (reference sequence). The CDR3 is 13 residues long. With V trimmed by 0 bases and J by 15 bases, 6 bases remained unmatched.